A single sample gave rise to the 2 T cell receptor beta chains below, sequenced in a study of response to subunit inactivated influenza vaccine. MiXCR was run by TCRdb on the RT-PCR reads, yielding one entry per CDR3 protein. The sample carries about 520,000 distinct CDR3 sequences, 25% recorded once. This specimen consisted of CD4+ T cells sorted from PBMCs, obtained 5 days after vaccination. These receptors were collected from a man aged 50-59 years who received an inactivated influenza vaccine.

Of note for this clonotype: One junction end disagrees with the germline gene, perhaps due to a read error. The chain joins TRBV6-1 to TRBJ1-6, with D possibly being TRBD1 (5 bases). The CDR3 runs to 15 residues. The germline gives CDR1 MNHNS, CDR2 SASEGT. CDR3 DNA: TGTGCCAGCGGTGACGACAGTACCTATAATTCACCCCTCCACTTT. Amino acid sequence: CASGDDSTYNSPLHF.

A remark on this clonotype: Mismatch with germline at one junction end may stem from a read error. The chain has TRBV6-5 and TRBJ2-2, with D possibly being TRBD2 (7 bases). CDR3 length equals 14 residues. Germline V gene lookup returns CDR1 MNHEY and CDR2 SVGAGI. CDR3 nucleotide sequence: TGTGCCTGCAGTTCACCCCGAGGGGGGGCGAAGCTGTTTTTT. Residues: CACSSPRGGAKLFF.